One sample yielded the 15 T cell receptor beta chains listed below, sequenced in a study of identical twins. Each CDR3 protein gets one entry after TCRdb re-called the 5' RACE reads with MiXCR. Of 500,000 to 700,000 distinct CDR3 sequences listed, just over 7% are singletons. A further study also used this sample, focusing on yellow fever vaccine responses in identical twins.

The material sequenced was PBMCs. Every receptor here comes from a woman aged 18 to 35 in good health.

This chain joins TRBV21-1 and TRBJ2-7; the DNA was not used to check the table's D call, TRBD1. TRBV21-1 is assigned pseudogene status. The CDR3 length is 15 residues. CDR3 in DNA: TGTGCCAGGCAGGGGCGTTGGAGGGGCTCCTACGAGCAGTACGTC. It codes for CARQGRWRGSYEQYV.

This clonotype has a count of ten or more. This chain uses TRBV5-1 with TRBJ2-1, with 12 bases aligning to TRBD2. The trim removed 1 base at V and 0 bases at J, leaving 2 bases unmatched. This CDR3 has 17 amino acids. CDR1 is SGHRS and CDR2 is YFSETQ in the germline V gene. Here the CDR3 DNA reads TGCGCCAGCAGCTTGCTAGCGGGAGGGAGCTCCTACAATGAGCAGTTCTTC. Translating it yields CASSLLAGGSSYNEQFF.

J is TRBJ2-7 and V is TRBV12-3 or TRBV12-4, with D possibly TRBD1 on 5 matching bases. V lost 3 bases and J 0 bases, leaving 9 bases between the germline ends. The length of the CDR3 is 14 residues. The CDR3 is CASSFGASSYEQYF. The CDR3 region has the DNA TGTGCCAGCAGTTTTGGGGCGAGCTCCTACGAGCAGTACTTC.

V usage is TRBV18 and J usage is TRBJ2-2; D unresolved. Trimming stripped 2 bases from V and 3 bases from J, with 4 bases between. The CDR3 loop spans 13 amino acids. Germline V gene data show CDR1 as KGHSH and CDR2 as LQKENI. The CDR3: CASSPTDTGELFF. CDR3 DNA: TGTGCCAGCTCACCAACGGACACCGGGGAGCTGTTTTTT.

The rearrangement links TRBV3-1 to TRBJ2-3; 12 positions agree with TRBD1. This CDR3 has 12 amino acids. V trimming: 4 bases; J trimming: 15 bases; junction bases outside the gene matches: 5. The germline CDR1 and CDR2 sequences are LGHDT and YNNKEL (reference sequence). The CDR3 here is CASSLTGQGAYF. The DNA for the CDR3 is TGTGCCAGCAGCCTAACGGGACAGGGGGCATATTTT.

The chain joins TRBV13 to TRBJ2-5; 8 bases agree with TRBD2. Germline CDR1 is PRHDT and CDR2 is FYEKMQ (reference sequence). The CDR3 sequence is 17 residues long. V lost 5 bases, J lost 0 bases, and 11 bases stayed unmatched. CDR3 sequence: CASSPRAGAFYQETQYF. Written as DNA, the CDR3 is TGTGCCAGCAGCCCCCGAGCGGGGGCATTCTACCAAGAGACCCAGTACTTC.

This clonotype has at least ten counts. CDR3 protein: CASSLEASGNYEQYF. The CDR3 DNA follows: TGCGCCAGCAGCTTGGAGGCTAGCGGAAACTACGAGCAGTACTTC. This rearrangement joins TRBV5-1 to TRBJ2-7, with 7 bases lining up with TRBD2. CDR3 length: 15 amino acids. V lost 0 bases, J lost 3 bases, and 6 bases stayed unmatched. Germline-derived CDR1 and CDR2 are SGHRS and YFSETQ.

This chain's CDR3 is CASSSNGVLETQYF. DNA of the CDR3: TGTGCCAGCAGCTCCAACGGGGTTCTTGAGACCCAGTACTTC. This chain links TRBV7-7 with TRBJ2-5, with a possible D match to TRBD2 (5 bases). Per germline, CDR1 SSHAT and CDR2 FNYEAQ (reference sequence). Trimming cost V 4 bases and J 5 bases, with 14 bases left between them. CDR3 length: 14 residues.

This clonotype turned up a few times. The chain joins TRBV5-6 to TRBJ2-1; no firm D call. The CDR3 is made up of 11 amino acids. Germline lookup yields CDR1 SGHDT and CDR2 YYEEEE. Trimming removed 5 bases from V and 7 bases from J, with 7 bases in between. The CDR3 DNA follows: TGTGCCAGCAGACGTGATAATGAGCAGTTCTTC. Translation gives CASRRDNEQFF.

In its sample, this clonotype was seen a few times. The rearrangement joins TRBV12-3 or TRBV12-4 to TRBJ1-4; no firm D call. V lost 3 bases and J 5 bases, leaving 7 bases between the germline ends. The CDR3 has 13 residues. The DNA for the CDR3 is TGTGCCAGCAGTTTTAGGGAGAATGAAAAACTGTTTTTT. As protein: CASSFRENEKLFF.

This clonotype was picked up many times. The J gene is TRBJ1-2, the V gene TRBV5-1; D unresolved. Per the germline V gene, CDR1 is SGHRS and CDR2 is YFSETQ. The CDR3 consists of 14 residues. Deletions cut 0 bases from V and 4 bases from J, with 10 bases between. CDR3 in amino acids: CASSLERGGYGYTF. DNA for the CDR3: TGCGCCAGCAGCTTGGAACGGGGTGGCTATGGCTACACCTTC.

The V and J genes are TRBV18 and TRBJ2-7, with 7 bases that match TRBD1. There are 14 residues in the CDR3. Germline V gene sequence: CDR1 KGHSH, CDR2 LQKENI. J gave up 3 bases and V 3 bases, and 5 bases lay outside the gene matches. In DNA form, the CDR3 reads TGTGCCAGCTCACCCCAGGGACAGTTCTACGAGCAGTACTTC. This translates into CASSPQGQFYEQYF.

Ten or more counts support this clonotype. The chain carries TRBV5-1 and TRBJ2-1; 7 bases are shared with TRBD2. The germline CDR1 and CDR2 sequences are SGHRS and YFSETQ. The CDR3 consists of 15 residues. The ends lost 6 bases at V and 6 bases at J; junction bases unmatched: 12. The CDR3 coding sequence is TGCGCCAGCAATTTTGCGGGAGTGCAGGGCAATGAGCAGTTCTTC. It specifies CASNFAGVQGNEQFF.

This chain links TRBV18 with TRBJ2-7; the match to TRBD2 covers 8 bases. The germline V gene has CDR1 KGHSH and CDR2 LQKENI. The V and J ends lost 3 bases and 3 bases, in that order; junction bases with no gene match: 7. This CDR3 is 15 amino acids long. The CDR3 DNA reads as TGTGCCAGCTCACCCCTAAGCGGGAGATTCTACGAGCAGTACTTC. It specifies CASSPLSGRFYEQYF. Full variable domain (outside the CDR3, taken from reference TRBV18 and TRBJ2-7): NAGVMQNPRHLVRRRGQEARLRCSPMKGHSHVYWYRQLPEEGLKFMVYLQKENIIDESGMPKERFSAEFPKEGPSILRIQQVVRGDSAAYFCASSPLSGRFYEQYFGPGTRLTVT.

This clonotype was seen repeatedly, ten times or more. This sequence joins TRBV10-3 and TRBJ2-2, with 9 bases lining up with TRBD2. Germline V gene lookup returns CDR1 ENHRY and CDR2 SYGVKD. Losses at the gene ends were 7 bases for V and 3 bases for J; bases not matched to a gene: 3. The CDR3 is 14 residues long. DNA of the CDR3: TGTGCCATCAACCAGCGGGGGGACACCGGGGAGCTGTTTTTT. Translating it yields CAINQRGDTGELFF.